The entry below gives a single TCR beta chain sequence along with its context. The junction shows a germline mismatch at one end, possibly a read error. This record comes from a study of low-dose radiotherapy and immunotherapy resistance in tumors. Study overall: Fractions of 0.5 Gy went to Cohort 1 every 2 weeks, totaling 6.5 Gy. The study gave Cohort 2 1 Gy per fraction every two weeks, totaling 13 Gy over 26 weeks.

The CDR3 totals 14 residues. Germline CDR1 DFQATT, CDR2 SNEGSKA (reference sequence). cDNA synthesis used a TRAV/TRBV-specific primer set for both chains. Amplification, which lasted approximately 19 PCR cycles, used a constant-region primer and V-primer adapter to amplify TCRs. TCRdb passed the reads through MiXCR, listing each CDR3 protein once. Seen here are about 30,000 distinct CDR3 sequences, 45% to 55% observed once, and the top ten hold approximately 6%. Time point in this sample: after trial treatment. The treatment here: LDRT plus nivolumab, ipilimumab, low-dose cyclophosphamide and aspirin (RACIN trial). Low-dose radiotherapy and low-dose cyclophosphamide, together with aspirin, ipilimumab and nivolumab, were given to donors.

This clonotype was obtained from a male donor with gallbladder cancer. The chain couples TRBV20-1 to TRBJ2-4, with no clear D. Sequenced here: PBMCs, sampled after low-dose radiotherapy plus immunotherapy. CDR3: CSAEWRGAENIQYF. As DNA, the CDR3 is TGCAGTGCTGAATGGAGAGGAGCCGAAAACATTCAGTACTTC.